These 15 T cell receptor beta chains share one sample of origin, sequenced in a study of cytomegalovirus exposure and HLA in healthy donors (dated by TCRdb to about 2017). The library was obtained by the immunoSEQ multiplex PCR assay. A mixture of 60 forward primers for TCR Vbeta segments and 13 reverse primers for TCR Jbeta segments was used in the multiplex PCR. Entries here come from immuneACCESS through TCRdb and include only in-frame sequences with V and J called. Some clones fail to appear in such tables; in the studies checked, an unresolved V gene covers under half of the shortfall, and the cause of the remainder is unknown. The sample table lists over 150,000 clones, roughly four fifths of them with a count of one. Roughly a tenth of the sample goes to the ten largest clones. Sequenced material: PBMCs. The receptors were gathered from a man aged 45-65 years in good health and CMV-seropositive.

CDR3 amino acids: CASSLGQVGMNTEAFF. In DNA form, the CDR3 reads TGCGCCAGCAGCTTGGGACAGGTCGGGATGAACACTGAAGCTTTCTTT. The chain is built from TRBV5-1 and TRBJ1-1; D might be TRBD1 (6 bases). Germline CDR1 SGHRS, CDR2 YFSETQ. This CDR3 has 16 residues. With 0 bases removed from V and 0 bases from J, the gap between germline ends came to 12 bases.

This chain uses TRBV19 with TRBJ1-2; possible D gene TRBD1, 6 bases. The germline V gene has CDR1 LNHDA and CDR2 SQIVND (reference sequence). Trimming left V 9 bases short and J 5 bases short, with 16 bases between. This CDR3 contains 13 residues. CDR3 sequence: CASRTQGNYGYTF. The DNA of the CDR3 is TGTGCCAGCAGGACCCAGGGGAATTATGGCTACACCTTC.

The chain carries TRBV6-4 and TRBJ2-1; 13 positions match TRBD2. The CDR3 sequence is 15 residues long. With V trimmed by 3 bases and J by 8 bases, 4 bases remained unmatched. Germline V gene lookup returns CDR1 MRHNA and CDR2 SNTAGT. The CDR3, as DNA: TGTGCCAGCAGTGAAACTAGCGGGGGGGCCTATGAGCAGTTCTTC. Encoded protein: CASSETSGGAYEQFF.

This clone was seen just once. The V call is TRBV5-1, the J call TRBJ2-4; 8 bases are a match to TRBD1. The V segment lost 0 bases and the J segment 9 bases; nucleotides outside the gene matches: 5. The CDR3 covers 14 residues. Germline V gene lookup returns CDR1 SGHRS and CDR2 YFSETQ. CDR3 sequence (DNA): TGCGCCAGCAGCTTGGGGACAGGGTCGCCCATTCAGTACTTC. The encoded protein is CASSLGTGSPIQYF.

This clone has a handful of counts. At the DNA level, this CDR3 is encoded by other sequences in the same sample as well. This chain joins TRBV28 and TRBJ1-1, with unresolved D. Trimming shortened V by 2 bases and J by 0 bases, and 7 bases separated the two germline ends. Germline CDR1 reads MDHEN; CDR2 reads SYDVKM. CDR3 length: 14 amino acids. DNA for the CDR3: TGTGCCAGCAGTTTAACCGCGATGAACACTGAAGCTTTCTTT. This gives the protein CASSLTAMNTEAFF. Based on the CDR3 plus reference TRBV28 and TRBJ1-1, the full variable domain is DVKVTQSSRYLVKRTGEKVFLECVQDMDHENMFWYRQDPGLGLRLIYFSYDVKMKEKGDIPEGYSVSREKKERFSLILESASTNQTSMYLCASSLTAMNTEAFFGQGTRLTVV.

This sequence joins TRBV19 and TRBJ2-7; 10 bases fit TRBD1. V shed 10 bases, J shed 4 bases, and the junction held 13 bases outside the gene matches. The CDR3 extends over 15 amino acids. Germline-derived CDR1 and CDR2 are LNHDA and SQIVND (reference sequence). CDR3 coding DNA: TGTGCCACCCCTCCCCGGGACAGGGGCGTGTACGAGCAGTACTTC. Protein: CATPPRDRGVYEQYF.

This rearrangement joins TRBV28 to TRBJ2-2; D might be TRBD2 (5 bases). V lost 4 bases and J lost 0, with 9 bases in between. Germline V CDR1 and CDR2: MDHEN, SYDVKM. This CDR3 is 15 amino acids long. The CDR3 protein is CASSSRTSNTGELFF. The CDR3 DNA follows: TGTGCCAGCAGTTCTAGGACTTCGAACACCGGGGAGCTGTTTTTT.

CDR3 DNA: TGTGCCAGCAGTCCCGGCGGGGGGTTAGCAACTAATGAAAAACTGTTTTTT. Protein sequence: CASSPGGGLATNEKLFF. This chain uses TRBV25-1 with TRBJ1-4, with D possibly matching TRBD1 (5 bases). Germline V gene lookup returns CDR1 MGHDK and CDR2 SYGVNS. CDR3 size: 17 residues. V gave up 5 bases and J gave up 0 bases, with 16 bases separating them.

CDR3 protein: CASSPGLAAPQETQYF. DNA for the CDR3: TGTGCCAGCAGTCCGGGACTAGCGGCACCCCAAGAGACCCAGTACTTC. The V and J genes are TRBV2 and TRBJ2-5; TRBD2 matches 11 bases. V shed 5 bases, J shed 1 base, and the junction held 6 bases outside the gene matches. CDR1 SNHLY and CDR2 FYNNEI come from the germline V gene. The CDR3 covers 16 residues.

CDR3 sequence: CASSPIRVTEETQYF. CDR3 bases: TGTGCCAGCAGTCCTATCCGCGTAACAGAAGAGACCCAGTACTTC. The chain employs TRBV28 and TRBJ2-5; D unclear. Trimming removed 5 bases from V and 3 bases from J, with 16 bases in between. The CDR3 has 15 amino acids. Germline values: CDR1 MDHEN, CDR2 SYDVKM.

For this clone: Other DNA sequences from this sample encode an identical CDR3 as well. The V gene is TRBV28, the J gene TRBJ2-7, with 9 bases fitting TRBD2. The trim removed 0 bases at V and 3 bases at J, leaving 3 bases unmatched. Looked up from germline, CDR1 is MDHEN and CDR2 is SYDVKM. The length of the CDR3 is 15 residues. The CDR3 region is CASSLWTSGNYEQYF. In DNA form, the CDR3 reads TGTGCCAGCAGTTTATGGACTAGCGGTAACTACGAGCAGTACTTC.

CDR3 loop: CASSLASGRQPQHF. The CDR3 bases are TGTGCCAGCAGCTTGGCCTCGGGGAGACAGCCCCAGCATTTT. V usage is TRBV5-6 and J usage is TRBJ1-5; the D is unclear. The CDR3 is made up of 14 amino acids. Germline V lookup: CDR1 SGHDT, CDR2 YYEEEE. V was pared by 0 bases and J by 7 bases, with 11 bases between.

This clone was picked up a small number of times. The V gene is TRBV6-1, the J gene TRBJ2-7, with 9 nucleotides matching TRBD2. Germline V gene lookup returns CDR1 MNHNS and CDR2 SASEGT. The CDR3 has 15 residues. Trimming cost V 1 base and J 5 bases; bases outside gene matches: 6. The CDR3 DNA reads TGTGCCAGCAGTGAAGGGCGGGAGGGCCAAAACGAGCAGTACTTC. Protein: CASSEGREGQNEQYF.

The sample holds a few counts of this clone. V usage is TRBV4-2 and J usage is TRBJ2-7; 11 positions match TRBD2. Germline CDR1 reads LGHNA; CDR2 reads YNFKEQ. The CDR3 loop spans 19 amino acids. V lost 0 bases to trimming and J lost 2 bases; unmatched junction nucleotides: 12. DNA of the CDR3: TGTGCCAGCAGCCAAGAGGGCACTAGCGGGAGATCGGTTCCCTACGAGCAGTACTTC. It is translated as CASSQEGTSGRSVPYEQYF.

V is TRBV9 and J is TRBJ2-3; tentative D call: TRBD1 (6 bases). The germline CDR1 and CDR2 sequences are SGDLS and YYNGEE. Trimming stripped 3 bases from V and 0 bases from J, with 14 bases between. The CDR3 has 16 amino acids. CDR3 nucleotides: TGTGCCAGCAGCGCGCCACCGGGACACAGCACAGATACGCAGTATTTT. This codes for CASSAPPGHSTDTQYF.